The rows below give T cell receptor beta chains drawn from one sample of a study of response to subunit inactivated influenza vaccine. In TCRdb, the RT-PCR reads were re-called with MiXCR into one record per CDR3 protein. The table includes more than 700,000 distinct CDR3 sequences, around 20% detected once. This sample comprised PBMCs from blood, obtained roughly 5 days after vaccination. The source of these receptors is a man between 50 and 59 years old who received an inactivated influenza vaccine. Each CDR3 is given with its conserved first and last residue. D genes are given only for firm matches. The listing skips clone size in some rows; elsewhere it reads once, few, many or a size class.

.	TRBV20-1	TRBJ1-2	.	TGCAGTGCTAGAGGAAGTGGGGGGGGAGTTCTTGGTGGCTACACCTTC	CSARGSGGGVLGGYTF
few	TRBV2	TRBJ2-1	TRBD2	TGTGCCAGCAGTCTAGCGGGAGGGCGGGATAATGAGCAGTTCTTC	CASSLAGGRDNEQFF
many	TRBV20-1	TRBJ2-1	TRBD2	TGCAGTGCTAATCGGGGGGTCATCAATGAGCAGTTCTTC	CSANRGVINEQFF
few	TRBV4-1	TRBJ2-7	TRBD2	TGCGCCAGCAGCCCGGGGACTAGCGGGGTTATTTACTACGAGCAGTACTTC	CASSPGTSGVIYYEQYF
many	TRBV18	TRBJ2-1	.	TGTGCCAGCTCACGCCAGGGGCTTTACAATGAGCAGTTCTTC	CASSRQGLYNEQFF
.	TRBV11-1	TRBJ2-5	TRBD1	TGTGCCAGCAGCTTCCTAGGTCGAGCCGGGACAGATGAAGAGACCCAGTACTTC	CASSFLGRAGTDEETQYF
.	TRBV9	TRBJ2-7	.	TGTGCCAGCAGCCCCCGCAGGGCGGGGTACGAGCAGTACTTC	CASSPRRAGYEQYF
.	TRBV25-1	TRBJ2-3	.	TGTGCCACTCCCATCCGAAACTTCCCGGACTCCAATACGCAGTATTTT	CATPIRNFPDSNTQYF
.	TRBV20-1	TRBJ1-1	.	TGCAGTGCCCCTTGGTTTAACACTGAAGCTTTCTTT	CSAPWFNTEAFF
.	TRBV27	TRBJ2-1	TRBD2	TGTGCCAGCACCGATACTAGCGCCTACTACTCCTACAATGAGCAGTTCTTC	CASTDTSAYYSYNEQFF
few	TRBV29-1	TRBJ2-5	.	TGCAGCGTTGTAGCCGGGGAAAAGACCCAGTACTTC	CSVVAGEKTQYF
few	TRBV7-2	TRBJ1-2	.	TGTGCCAGCATCTTAGAGCCTCAGGGGTACTATGGCTACACCTTC	CASILEPQGYYGYTF
few	TRBV24-1	TRBJ2-2	TRBD1	TGTGCCACCAGTGATCCTACCGGGACAGGGCGCACCGGGGAGCTGTTTTTT	CATSDPTGTGRTGELFF
few	TRBV5-6	TRBJ2-5	.	TGTGCCAGCAGCTTGGCGGACCCGAAGACCCAGTACTTC	CASSLADPKTQYF
few	TRBV4-2	TRBJ2-5	.	TGTGCCAGCAGCCAAGGTGGTGACGGGGGAATGTCCCAGTACTTC	CASSQGGDGGMSQYF
.	TRBV6-1	TRBJ2-7	TRBD2	TGTGCCAGCACCCCTAGCGGGGGGTCCCCCTACGAGCAGTACTTC	CASTPSGGSPYEQYF
many	TRBV10-3	TRBJ1-1	.	TGTGCCACTCGGGTGAACACTGAAGCTTTCTTT	CATRVNTEAFF
few	TRBV20-1	TRBJ2-7	TRBD1	TGCAGTGCTGGACAGGGGGCGGCCCCCTACGAGCAGTACTTC	CSAGQGAAPYEQYF
.	TRBV20-1	TRBJ1-4	TRBD1	TGCAGTGCTGTCACTCCGGGACAGGGATTTTCTCAACTGTTTTTT	CSAVTPGQGFSQLFF
.	TRBV20-1	TRBJ1-1	.	TGCAGTGCTAGAGATGGTCGGGGGAACACTGAAGCTTTCTTT	CSARDGRGNTEAFF
few	TRBV28	TRBJ2-2	TRBD2	TGTGCCAGCTTAGGTACTAGCGATTACACCGGGGAGCTGTTTTTT	CASLGTSDYTGELFF
.	TRBV6-2/TRBV6-3	TRBJ2-3	.	TGTGCCAGCAGCCTCGGACAGTTTGCAGATACGCAGTATTTT	CASSLGQFADTQYF
many	TRBV5-1	TRBJ2-7	TRBD1	TGCGCCAGCAGCTCCTTTGGTGGGACAGGGTCGTACGAGCAGTACTTC	CASSSFGGTGSYEQYF